Here is one T cell receptor (beta chain) with its context. This record comes from a study of blood T cell repertoires in COVID-19. Study-wide context: COVID-19 samples from acute and convalescent phases originated in the United States, Italy and Spain.

Seattle's cohort entered during active infection and was followed longitudinally. Germline V lookup: CDR1 MDHEN, CDR2 SYDVKM. The germline V and J ends were trimmed by 5 bases and 2 bases, with 12 bases remaining between them. The CDR3 has 15 residues. Assay: immunoSEQ multiplex PCR; the TCRdb copy retains only in-frame clones and omits some. The sample lists over 150,000 clones, around 85% seen once, with 0.63% in the top ten. The origin of this receptor is a man aged 55 to 70 with COVID-19, enrolled during active disease. The sample consisted of peripheral blood. V and J are TRBV28 and TRBJ1-4; no firm D call. DNA for the CDR3: TGTGCCAGCAGTCGGTTGACAACCACTAATGAAAAACTGTTTTTT. Amino acids: CASSRLTTTNEKLFF.